This TCR beta chain was documented in a study of T cells after yellow fever vaccination. One entry per CDR3 protein, called by TCRdb with MiXCR from the 5' RACE reads. The data hold 250,000 to 350,000 distinct CDR3 sequences, with 7.5% to 9% observed a single time. Overall study findings and caveats: Among primary-vaccination clones, most reappeared after the booster, at 95% to 96% for CD4 and approximately 88% for CD8.

This clonotype has just a few counts. Its antigen is as yet unknown. V lost 9 bases, J lost 4 bases, and 18 bases lay in between. CDR1 and CDR2 from the germline V gene are MGHDK and SYGVNS. The CDR3 contains 15 residues. The sequence came from a man between 18 and 35 years old who received the YFV17D yellow fever vaccine. Sequencing was performed on CD4+ T cells sorted from PBMCs, taken 5 days after the yellow fever booster vaccination. The rearrangement joins TRBV25-1 to TRBJ2-2; TRBD1 is a possible D gene (6 bases). CDR3 sequence: CASKGWGPVTGELFF. The DNA for the CDR3 is TGTGCCAGTAAGGGGTGGGGGCCGGTCACCGGGGAGCTGTTTTTT.